These 18 T cell receptor beta chains came from one sample sequenced in a study of shared clonotypes between healthy human individuals (dated by TCRdb to about 2020). Libraries were constructed by the immunoSEQ multiplex PCR assay. TCRdb carries this immuneACCESS record with in-frame sequences only. Its versions omit some clonotypes, under half of them owing to an unresolved V gene in the studies checked, with the rest unexplained. This sample comprises 2 million to 2.5 million clones, just over 90% of them detected only once. About 0.39% of the sample comes from the top ten. Sequencing was done on a sample of naive CD4+ T cells from PBMCs. The cell subset or site label, as the study defines it: CD45RA+ positively selected. Receptors originate from a man aged 18 to 35 in good health. Some clones in this sample may be carry-over from other donors' samples.

This chain uses TRBV18 with TRBJ2-7; TRBD1 might be the D (5 bases). Trimming removed 5 bases at V and 2 bases at J, with 13 bases between. The CDR3 extends over 14 amino acids. Germline CDR1 reads KGHSH; CDR2 reads LQKENI. The CDR3 is CASSSAGKTYEQYF. Here the CDR3 DNA reads TGTGCCAGCTCATCGGCAGGGAAAACCTACGAGCAGTACTTC. The variable domain in full, with the rest retrieved from reference TRBV18 and TRBJ2-7, is NAGVMQNPRHLVRRRGQEARLRCSPMKGHSHVYWYRQLPEEGLKFMVYLQKENIIDESGMPKERFSAEFPKEGPSILRIQQVVRGDSAAYFCASSSAGKTYEQYFGPGTRLTVT.

CDR3 protein: CASTSGVENEKLFF. DNA of the CDR3: TGTGCCAGCACGTCTGGGGTTGAGAATGAAAAACTGTTTTTT. The chain has TRBV11-2 and TRBJ1-4, with no clear D. From germline, CDR1 is SGHAT and CDR2 FQNNGV. CDR3 size: 14 residues. Trimming took off 7 bases at V and 5 bases at J, with 14 bases between the two ends.

This clone was counted a single time. V usage is TRBV7-2 and J usage is TRBJ1-1; D uncertain. The CDR3 contains 13 residues. With 2 bases removed from V and 4 bases from J, the gap between germline ends came to 8 bases. The germline CDR1 and CDR2 sequences are SGHTA and FQGNSA. This CDR3 reads CASSLWTGTEAFF. The CDR3 DNA sequence: TGTGCCAGCAGCTTATGGACCGGCACTGAAGCTTTCTTT.

As concerns this clone: Other DNA sequences in this specimen translate into the identical CDR3. The chain employs TRBV5-1 and TRBJ1-5; D unclear. The CDR3 covers 13 residues. Trimming left V 1 base short and J 2 bases short, with 4 bases between. Germline loops: CDR1 SGHRS, CDR2 YFSETQ. The CDR3, as DNA: TGCGCCAGCAGCTTGACGGGCAATCAGCCCCAGCATTTT. Translating it yields CASSLTGNQPQHF.

The chain carries TRBV6-5 and TRBJ2-3; D gene uncertain. The CDR3 is made up of 14 amino acids. V was shortened by 3 bases and J by 4 bases, with 11 bases between the two germline ends. Germline loops: CDR1 MNHEY, CDR2 SVGAGI. The CDR3 is CASSYHRLSDTQYF. The CDR3 DNA sequence: TGTGCCAGCAGTTATCACCGTCTCTCAGATACGCAGTATTTT.

The rearrangement links TRBV23-1 to TRBJ2-7, with TRBD1 identical over 7 bases. TRBV23-1 falls under the ORF class, with uncertain function. The length of the CDR3 is 14 residues. The ends lost 2 bases at V and 3 bases at J; junction bases unmatched: 4. The CDR3 protein is CASSQRTGYYEQYF. In DNA, the CDR3 is TGCGCCAGCAGTCAAAGGACAGGATACTACGAGCAGTACTTC.

The rearrangement joins TRBV9 to TRBJ2-7, with a tentative D call TRBD1 (6 bases). Germline CDR1 reads SGDLS; CDR2 reads YYNGEE. The ends were cut back, 4 bases at V and 2 bases at J, with 13 bases in the middle. CDR3 length: 14 residues. This chain's CDR3 is CASSTGQRAYEQYF. Written as DNA, the CDR3 is TGTGCCAGCAGCACCGGACAGCGAGCCTACGAGCAGTACTTC.

The rearrangement joins TRBV7-9 to TRBJ2-7; weak D call: TRBD1 (6 bases). V was trimmed by 5 bases and J by 3 bases, leaving 20 bases between them. Germline-derived CDR1 and CDR2 are SEHNR and FQNEAQ (reference sequence). The CDR3 sequence is 16 residues long. DNA of the CDR3: TGTGCCAGCAGCCAATCGTTGACCACAGGGATCTACGAGCAGTACTTC. The encoded protein is CASSQSLTTGIYEQYF.

The chain recombines TRBV4-2 with TRBJ2-5, with D possibly TRBD2 on 6 matching bases. The DNA end lines up better with TRBJ2-7; the J call may be wrong. Looked up from germline, CDR1 is LGHNA and CDR2 is YNFKEQ. The length of the CDR3 is 15 residues. CDR3 region: CASRLRLGSSYEQYF. In DNA form, the CDR3 reads TGTGCCAGCAGACTAAGACTAGGCAGCTCCTACGAGCAGTACTTC.

As to this clone: This sample also contains other DNA sequences that code for the same CDR3. The genes are TRBV30 and TRBJ1-2, with 9 nucleotides matching TRBD1. V dropped 0 bases and J dropped 2; count of bases not matched to a gene: 1. CDR1 is GTSNPN, CDR2 SVGIG, per germline (reference sequence). CDR3 length: 14 residues. This CDR3 reads CAWSVGTGNYGYTF. In DNA, the CDR3 is TGTGCCTGGAGTGTTGGGACAGGGAACTATGGCTACACCTTC. The variable domain in full, completed from reference TRBV30 and TRBJ1-2, reads SQTIHQWPATLVQPVGSPLSLECTVEGTSNPNLYWYRQAAGRGLQLLFYSVGIGQISSEVPQNLSASRPQDRQFILSSKKLLLSDSGFYLCAWSVGTGNYGYTFGSGTRLTVV.

This sequence joins TRBV7-8 and TRBJ2-6; the D is unclear. Germline V lookup: CDR1 SGHVS, CDR2 FQNEAQ. The CDR3 has 13 amino acids. V was trimmed by 3 bases and J by 3 bases, leaving 3 bases between them. The CDR3, as DNA: TGTGCCAGCAGCTTGGGTGGGGCCAACGTCCTGACTTTC. Translation: CASSLGGANVLTF.

V usage is TRBV7-2 and J usage is TRBJ2-3, with 10 bases that match TRBD2. V shed 2 bases, J shed 8 bases, and the junction held 7 bases outside the gene matches. This CDR3 has 15 residues. Germline CDR1 SGHTA, CDR2 FQGNSA. For the CDR3, the DNA is TGTGCCAGCAGCTTAACGGGGCTAGCGGGAGCTACGCAGTATTTT. It encodes CASSLTGLAGATQYF. Full variable domain (missing parts from reference TRBV7-2 and TRBJ2-3): GAGVSQSPSNKVTEKGKDVELRCDPISGHTALYWYRQSLGQGLEFLIYFQGNSAPDKSGLPSDRFSAERTGGSVSTLTIQRTQQEDSAVYLCASSLTGLAGATQYFGPGTRLTVL.

This clone was seen only once. This rearrangement joins TRBV5-1 to TRBJ2-3; TRBD2 aligns across 9 bases. V trimming: 6 bases; J trimming: 4 bases; junction bases outside the gene matches: 15. Germline-derived CDR1 and CDR2 are SGHRS and YFSETQ. This CDR3 comprises 17 residues. CDR3 coding DNA: TGCGCCAGCACCCCAGTAGTCAGCGGGAGGAGGGCAGATACGCAGTATTTT. Translating gives CASTPVVSGRRADTQYF.

V is TRBV6-6 and J is TRBJ2-5; D unclear. The V end was cut by 6 bases, the J end by 5 bases, with 7 bases between. Germline CDR1 MNHNY, CDR2 SVGAGI (reference sequence). This CDR3 spans 11 amino acids. CDR3 protein: CASSPSETQYF. CDR3 coding DNA: TGTGCCAGCAGCCCCTCGGAGACCCAGTACTTC.

The rearrangement uses TRBV5-1 and TRBJ1-5; D is possibly TRBD1 (5 bases). This CDR3 spans 16 amino acids. Germline lookup yields CDR1 SGHRS and CDR2 YFSETQ. The V gene lost 4 bases and the J gene lost 2 bases, with 16 bases spanning the gap. CDR3 region: CASSPGGSDGNQPQHF. CDR3 DNA: TGCGCCAGCAGCCCGGGGGGATCGGACGGCAATCAGCCCCAGCATTTT.

This chain joins TRBV7-9 and TRBJ2-5, with D perhaps matching TRBD2 (6 bases). CDR3 length: 14 amino acids. With 2 bases removed from V and 1 base from J, the gap between germline ends came to 8 bases. Looked up from germline, CDR1 is SEHNR and CDR2 is FQNEAQ (reference sequence). CDR3 DNA sequence: TGTGCCAGCAGCTTAAGACTAGTCCAAGAGACCCAGTACTTC. This gives the protein CASSLRLVQETQYF.

This clone was detected once. J is TRBJ2-3 and V is TRBV18, with 15 bases lining up with TRBD2. Germline values: CDR1 KGHSH, CDR2 LQKENI. The CDR3 runs to 17 residues. Trimming at V came to 3 bases and at J to 4 bases, leaving 5 bases not matched to a gene. The CDR3 DNA sequence: TGTGCCAGCTCACCCGGGACTAGCGGGAGGAGGTCAGATACGCAGTATTTT. Translation: CASSPGTSGRRSDTQYF.

V gene TRBV6-5 combines with J gene TRBJ2-7; D is undetermined. This CDR3 has 11 amino acids. CDR1 is MNHEY and CDR2 is SVGAGI in the germline V gene. Between the trimmed V and J ends, which lost 8 bases and 4 bases, there was a span of 9 bases. This CDR3 is CASGPRYEQYF. The CDR3 nucleotides are TGTGCCAGCGGCCCGAGGTACGAGCAGTACTTC.